This T cell receptor (beta chain) came from a study of T cell responses to AZD1222 COVID-19 vaccine. Sequencing was performed with immunoSEQ multiplex PCR; in TCRdb, only in-frame clones are kept and a portion is missing. This table holds about 140,000 clones, about 92% found once. The TCR originated in an adult in good health. The sequences come from peripheral blood, collected on day 0 of AZD1222 vaccination.

CDR3 residues: CASSFGAGQSLAKNIQYF. CDR3 sequence (DNA): TGTGCCAGCAGCTTTGGAGCGGGCCAATCTTTAGCCAAAAACATTCAGTACTTC. The chain uses TRBV5-4 and TRBJ2-4, with a tentative D call TRBD2 (6 bases). The CDR3 runs 18 residues. Germline V lookup: CDR1 SGHNT, CDR2 YYREEE (reference sequence). With 2 bases removed from V and 0 bases from J, the gap between germline ends came to 18 bases.